Below, 21 T cell receptor beta chains from the same sample are listed, as sequenced in a study of shared clonotypes between healthy human individuals. Here immunoSEQ multiplex PCR was the method, and the copy in TCRdb shows in-frame clones only, minus some. The repertoire holds 2.3 million or so clones, with over 85% as singletons. The sequencing input was naive CD4+ T cells from PBMCs. This sample's subset: CD45RA+ positively selected. All receptors derive from a man aged 18 to 35 in good health. Some clones in this sample may be carry-over from other donors' samples.

V gene TRBV5-4 combines with J gene TRBJ1-1; D unclear. The CDR3 covers 14 residues. Germline V gene lookup returns CDR1 SGHNT and CDR2 YYREEE (reference sequence). V gave up 2 bases and J gave up 3 bases, with 11 bases separating them. The CDR3 reads CASSFGGGDTEAFF. The DNA of the CDR3 is TGTGCCAGCAGCTTCGGTGGCGGTGACACTGAAGCTTTCTTT.

This sequence joins TRBV7-3 and TRBJ2-5; TRBD1 aligns across 10 bases. The CDR3 has 16 amino acids. CDR1 is SGHTA, CDR2 FQGTGA, per germline. Trimming removed 2 bases from V and 4 bases from J; junction bases left unmatched: 7. CDR3 DNA sequence: TGTGCCAGCAGCTTAGGAGACAGGGGGCTTGGAGAGACCCAGTACTTC. It specifies CASSLGDRGLGETQYF.

This clone has just one count. The rearrangement links TRBV19 to TRBJ2-1, with a tentative D call TRBD2 (6 bases). The V and J ends lost 4 bases and 2 bases respectively, with 18 bases between them. Germline V gives CDR1 LNHDA, CDR2 SQIVND (reference sequence). This CDR3 is 17 amino acids long. The CDR3 nucleotides read TGTGCCAGTAGTAGCCCCCGAGCCGGGAGCGCCTACAATGAGCAGTTCTTC. Translated: CASSSPRAGSAYNEQFF.

The chain uses TRBV27 and TRBJ2-6; 8 bases map to TRBD1. V gave up 4 bases and J gave up 2 bases; unmatched junction bases: 7. Germline V lookup: CDR1 MNHEY, CDR2 SMNVEV (reference sequence). The CDR3 is made up of 17 amino acids. For the CDR3, the DNA is TGTGCCAGCAGTTATCGGACAGGGTCTACTGGGGCCAACGTCCTGACTTTC. This encodes CASSYRTGSTGANVLTF.

V gene TRBV5-1 combines with J gene TRBJ2-5, with 9 positions matching TRBD2. CDR3 size: 14 residues. V lost 4 bases and J lost 5; bases outside the gene matches: 6. Germline V lookup: CDR1 SGHRS, CDR2 YFSETQ. CDR3 sequence: CASSMPGLAETQYF. CDR3 nucleotides: TGCGCCAGCAGCATGCCGGGACTAGCCGAGACCCAGTACTTC. Full variable domain (outside the CDR3, taken from reference TRBV5-1 and TRBJ2-5): KAGVTQTPRYLIKTRGQQVTLSCSPISGHRSVSWYQQTPGQGLQFLFEYFSETQRNKGNFPGRFSGRQFSNSRSEMNVSTLELGDSALYLCASSMPGLAETQYFGPGTRLLVL.

The J gene is TRBJ2-2, the V gene TRBV4-1; 12 bases are shared with TRBD2. Trimming cost V 5 bases and J 3 bases; bases outside gene matches: 16. The CDR3 length is 20 residues. CDR1 is MGHRA and CDR2 is YSYEKL in the germline V gene. Here the CDR3 reads CASSGSRTSGMVGDTGELFF. CDR3 nucleotide sequence: TGCGCCAGCAGCGGATCTCGGACTAGCGGGATGGTCGGCGACACCGGGGAGCTGTTTTTT.

This clone was seen once. The chain employs TRBV5-1 and TRBJ1-2, with D perhaps TRBD1 (5 bases). The CDR3 totals 15 residues. Germline lookup yields CDR1 SGHRS and CDR2 YFSETQ. V dropped 0 bases and J dropped 4 bases, with 13 bases sitting between them. CDR3 sequence: CASSLGQGKLYGYTF. DNA of the CDR3: TGCGCCAGCAGCTTGGGGCAGGGTAAACTCTATGGCTACACCTTC.

This rearrangement joins TRBV5-1 to TRBJ2-1; 12 bases are shared with TRBD2. After removal of 5 bases from V and 8 bases from J, the junction contained 5 bases not matched to a gene. The CDR3 sequence is 14 residues long. Germline V lookup: CDR1 SGHRS, CDR2 YFSETQ. CDR3 in amino acids: CASRTSGSFDEQFF. DNA of the CDR3: TGCGCCAGCAGGACTAGCGGGAGCTTTGATGAGCAGTTCTTC. The full variable domain, its missing parts supplied by reference TRBV5-1 and TRBJ2-1, is KAGVTQTPRYLIKTRGQQVTLSCSPISGHRSVSWYQQTPGQGLQFLFEYFSETQRNKGNFPGRFSGRQFSNSRSEMNVSTLELGDSALYLCASRTSGSFDEQFFGPGTRLTVL.

The DNA for the CDR3 is TGTGCCAGCAGTTTCAGCCAGGGGTACGATGGCTACACCTTC. It yields the protein CASSFSQGYDGYTF. V and J are TRBV2 and TRBJ1-2; D might be TRBD1 (6 bases). This CDR3 is 14 amino acids long. Trimming took off 5 bases at V and 6 bases at J, with 16 bases between the two ends. Germline loops: CDR1 SNHLY, CDR2 FYNNEI.

The gene calls are TRBV27 and TRBJ2-7; possible D gene TRBD1, 6 bases. CDR3 size: 16 residues. The germline V and J ends were trimmed by 5 bases and 0 bases, with 17 bases remaining between them. Germline V gives CDR1 MNHEY, CDR2 SMNVEV (reference sequence). CDR3 nucleotides: TGTGCCAGCAGTCCCACCGGGACAAGATCCTCCTACGAGCAGTACTTC. Its translation: CASSPTGTRSSYEQYF.

The DNA of the CDR3 is TGTGCCAGCAGCTTCGCCACGGGGTCTTCCTATGGCTACACCTTC. Its translation: CASSFATGSSYGYTF. V usage is TRBV11-3 and J usage is TRBJ1-2; D unresolved. The germline V gene has CDR1 SGHNT and CDR2 YENEEA. This CDR3 contains 15 residues. V was pared by 3 bases and J by 4 bases, with 15 bases between.

The V call is TRBV5-6, the J call TRBJ2-3; 7 nucleotides agree with TRBD2. This CDR3 is 14 amino acids long. Germline CDR1 and CDR2: SGHDT and YYEEEE. The V and J ends lost 0 bases and 5 bases, in that order; junction bases with no gene match: 3. The CDR3 loop is CASSLGGRVDTQYF. CDR3 DNA sequence: TGTGCCAGCAGCTTGGGTGGGAGGGTAGATACGCAGTATTTT.

The chain is built from TRBV5-1 and TRBJ1-2; D not resolved. Germline values: CDR1 SGHRS, CDR2 YFSETQ. The CDR3 has 13 amino acids. V was cut by 2 bases and J by 8 bases, with 13 bases left in between. This chain's CDR3 is CASSFGPRWGYTF. The CDR3 bases are TGCGCCAGCAGCTTTGGCCCCAGGTGGGGCTACACCTTC.

The rearrangement joins TRBV23-1 to TRBJ2-7; 12 nucleotides agree with TRBD1. TRBV23-1 counts as an open reading frame of uncertain function. With 3 bases clipped from V and 4 bases from J, the junction kept 13 bases outside the gene matches. CDR3 length: 18 residues. CDR3 residues: CASSHLGQGALTIYEQYF. CDR3 nucleotides: TGCGCCAGCAGTCATCTGGGACAGGGGGCTTTAACGATATACGAGCAGTACTTC.

Turning to this clone: Other DNA sequences in this sample translate to the same CDR3. J is TRBJ2-5 and V is TRBV7-9; the D is unclear. The CDR3 has 12 residues. V was pared by 3 bases and J by 5 bases, with 7 bases between. In germline, CDR1 is SEHNR, CDR2 FQNEAQ (reference sequence). CDR3 bases: TGTGCCAGCAGCTTGGAAGTGGAGACCCAGTACTTC. This sequence encodes CASSLEVETQYF.

This chain joins TRBV30 and TRBJ2-7; either TRBD1 or TRBD2 may fit D (6 bases each). Trimming took off 5 bases at V and 3 bases at J, with 17 bases between the two ends. From germline, CDR1 is GTSNPN and CDR2 SVGIG (reference sequence). CDR3 size: 14 residues. CDR3 loop: CAWGVGGGLYEQYF. Written as DNA, the CDR3 is TGTGCCTGGGGAGTAGGAGGGGGACTCTACGAGCAGTACTTC.

On this clone: The junction does not match germline at one end; this may be a read error. CDR3 protein: CASSEGALPRTETQYF. The DNA of the CDR3 is TGTGCCAGCAGCGAAGGGGCGCTCCCTAGGACGGAGACCCAGTACTTC. J is TRBJ2-5 and V is TRBV6-1, with D perhaps TRBD1 (5 bases). CDR3 length: 16 amino acids. Germline CDR1 is MNHNS and CDR2 is SASEGT.

Turning to this clone: Within the sample, other DNA sequences also encode this same CDR3. This rearrangement joins TRBV9 to TRBJ2-1, with TRBD2 identical over 11 bases. The ends lost 2 bases at V and 6 bases at J; junction bases unmatched: 1. In germline, CDR1 is SGDLS, CDR2 YYNGEE. The CDR3 has 14 amino acids. As DNA, the CDR3 is TGTGCCAGCAGCGTTACTAGCGGGAGCAATGAGCAGTTCTTC. Its translation: CASSVTSGSNEQFF.

In this sample, this clone turned up once. The chain links TRBV28 to TRBJ1-6; D is unclear. V dropped 4 bases and J dropped 13 bases, with 14 bases sitting between them. Germline-derived CDR1 and CDR2 are MDHEN and SYDVKM. The CDR3 totals 13 residues. DNA for the CDR3: TGTGCCAGCAGTTCCCCCCCAGGATGGCCCCTCCACTTT. It codes for CASSSPPGWPLHF.

The chain has TRBV11-2 and TRBJ2-7; the D is unclear. The CDR3 contains 12 residues. Trimming pared 3 bases from V and 3 bases from J, leaving 6 bases between. Germline CDR1 SGHAT, CDR2 FQNNGV. CDR3 in DNA: TGTGCCAGCAGCTTCCTAAGCTACGAGCAGTACTTC. The encoded protein is CASSFLSYEQYF. Full variable domain (missing parts from reference TRBV11-2 and TRBJ2-7): EAGVAQSPRYKIIEKRQSVAFWCNPISGHATLYWYQQILGQGPKLLIQFQNNGVVDDSQLPKDRFSAERLKGVDSTLKIQPAKLEDSAVYLCASSFLSYEQYFGPGTRLTVT.

With respect to this clone: Other DNA sequences in this sample translate to the same CDR3. This sequence joins TRBV5-1 and TRBJ2-3; D gene ambiguous. The CDR3 has 12 amino acids. The V gene's germline CDR1 is SGHRS and CDR2 YFSETQ. With 0 bases removed from V and 5 bases from J, the gap between germline ends came to 4 bases. CDR3 amino acids: CASSLALDTQYF. Written as DNA, the CDR3 is TGCGCCAGCAGCTTGGCACTAGATACGCAGTATTTT.